This entry lists 32 T cell receptor beta chains sequenced from one sample in a study of T cells after posttransplantation cyclophosphamide (dated by TCRdb to 2016 to 2017). Preparation of the library involved the immunoSEQ multiplex PCR assay. Imported from immuneACCESS, the table was reduced by TCRdb to in-frame sequences with V and J called. These copies leave out some clones; in studies compared against another copy, an unresolved V gene accounts for under half, and the cause of the remainder is not known. The sample yields more than 50,000 clones; roughly 84% were counted once. The ten largest clones add up to 2.8% of the sample. The sample was PBMCs. The receptors shown here come from a man younger than 45 with a blood cancer, CMV-positive, and with a related stem cell donor.

As for this clone: A read error may account for a junction end that differs from germline. The genes are TRBV7-8 and TRBJ2-2; a possible D gene is TRBD2 (5 bases). From germline, CDR1 is SGHVS and CDR2 FQNEAQ. The CDR3 has 14 amino acids. The CDR3 is CASSYASTTRELFF. CDR3 DNA sequence: TGTGCCAGCAGCTACGCTAGCACCACCCGGGAGCTGTTTTTT.

In its sample, this clone was seen a few times. The chain recombines TRBV19 with TRBJ2-7; 9 bases match TRBD2. The V and J ends lost 4 bases and 4 bases, in that order; junction bases with no gene match: 5. The CDR3 sequence is 14 residues long. CDR1 is LNHDA, CDR2 SQIVND, per germline (reference sequence). The CDR3 sequence: CASSTSSGIYEQYF. For the CDR3, the DNA is TGTGCCAGTAGTACGTCTAGCGGGATATACGAGCAGTACTTC. Full variable domain (outside the CDR3, taken from reference TRBV19 and TRBJ2-7): DGGITQSPKYLFRKEGQNVTLSCEQNLNHDAMYWYRQDPGQGLRLIYYSQIVNDFQKGDIAEGYSVSREKKESFPLTVTSAQKNPTAFYLCASSTSSGIYEQYFGPGTRLTVT.

This chain joins TRBV28 and TRBJ2-7; D is possibly TRBD2 (6 bases). This CDR3 is 18 amino acids long. Germline values: CDR1 MDHEN, CDR2 SYDVKM. V was cut by 8 bases and J by 6 bases, with 32 bases left in between. CDR3 residues: CASPPPGVLAASLGEQYF. The CDR3 DNA follows: TGTGCCAGCCCCCCCCCGGGGGTCTTAGCGGCGTCCTTAGGCGAGCAGTACTTC.

The chain has TRBV2 and TRBJ1-2; 7 bases agree with TRBD1. In germline, CDR1 is SNHLY, CDR2 FYNNEI. The CDR3 totals 15 residues. J lost 3 bases, V lost 6 bases, and 10 bases had no gene match. In DNA form, the CDR3 reads TGTGCCAGCAGGGAACAGGGGATTTCTTACTATGGCTACACCTTC. This sequence encodes CASREQGISYYGYTF.

The V gene is TRBV6-5, the J gene TRBJ2-3; 8 nucleotides agree with TRBD1. Germline V gives CDR1 MNHEY, CDR2 SVGAGI. The CDR3 runs 14 residues. Losses at the gene ends were 6 bases for V and 4 bases for J; bases not matched to a gene: 6. The DNA for the CDR3 is TGTGCCAGCAGCCCCCGGACAGGGTCAGATACGCAGTATTTT. This encodes CASSPRTGSDTQYF.

The chain carries TRBV4-3 and TRBJ2-3; 7 bases map to TRBD2. Germline trimming cut 4 bases from V and 2 bases from J; bases unmatched to any gene: 12. This CDR3 region has 17 residues. CDR1 is LGHNA and CDR2 is YSLEER in the germline V gene. This chain's CDR3 is CASSRQFLAENTDTQYF. CDR3 DNA: TGCGCCAGCAGCCGACAATTCCTAGCGGAAAACACAGATACGCAGTATTTT.

V and J are TRBV28 and TRBJ1-1, with D maybe TRBD1 (5 bases). The germline gives CDR1 MDHEN, CDR2 SYDVKM. This CDR3 is 13 amino acids long. V was cut by 3 bases and J by 7 bases, with 12 bases left in between. CDR3 sequence (DNA): TGTGCCAGCAGTTTGTTGATGCAGGGTGAAGCTTTCTTT. Residues: CASSLLMQGEAFF.

V is TRBV6-6 and J is TRBJ2-2; D is undetermined. The CDR3 runs 13 residues. From germline, CDR1 is MNHNY and CDR2 SVGAGI (reference sequence). Trimming took 6 bases from V and 5 from J, leaving 10 bases between them. The CDR3 spells CASSYGLTGELFF. The DNA for the CDR3 is TGTGCCAGCAGCTACGGGCTTACCGGGGAGCTGTTTTTT.

The rearrangement links TRBV29-1 to TRBJ2-4; D not resolved. This CDR3 region has 13 residues. The germline V gene has CDR1 SQVTM and CDR2 ANQGSEA. The V and J ends lost 3 bases and 0 bases respectively, with 6 bases between them. CDR3 region: CSVEGQAKNIQYF. CDR3 nucleotides: TGCAGCGTTGAGGGCCAAGCCAAAAACATTCAGTACTTC.

This CDR3 reads CASSQDTRGSNEQFF. DNA of the CDR3: TGTGCCAGCAGTCAGGACACGCGTGGGTCCAATGAGCAGTTCTTC. This rearrangement joins TRBV27 to TRBJ2-1, with D perhaps matching TRBD1 (5 bases). This CDR3 region has 15 residues. Per germline, CDR1 MNHEY and CDR2 SMNVEV (reference sequence). V lost 5 bases and J lost 6, with 17 bases in between.

The CDR3 DNA is TGTGCCAGCAGCCCCGCTTTCGGGTTAGATACGCAGTATTTT. This translates into CASSPAFGLDTQYF. The rearrangement uses TRBV7-3 and TRBJ2-3; D remains unclear. V was pared by 5 bases and J by 5 bases, with 14 bases between. Germline CDR1 SGHTA, CDR2 FQGTGA. This CDR3 is built from 14 residues.

V is TRBV7-9 and J is TRBJ2-3; no clear D gene. The CDR3 has 14 residues. Germline CDR1 is SEHNR and CDR2 is FQNEAQ (reference sequence). V lost 4 bases and J lost 3, with 11 bases in between. The CDR3 loop reads CASSSRGSTDTQYF. The DNA of the CDR3 is TGTGCCAGCAGCTCTCGCGGTAGTACAGATACGCAGTATTTT. Full variable domain (outside the CDR3, taken from reference TRBV7-9 and TRBJ2-3): DTGVSQNPRHKITKRGQNVTFRCDPISEHNRLYWYRQTLGQGPEFLTYFQNEAQLEKSRLLSDRFSAERPKGSFSTLEIQRTEQGDSAMYLCASSSRGSTDTQYFGPGTRLTVL.

The J gene is TRBJ2-2, the V gene TRBV11-2; 10 positions agree with TRBD2. The germline V gene has CDR1 SGHAT and CDR2 FQNNGV. The CDR3 spans 15 residues. The junction had 8 bases not matched to a gene; V was cut back by 5 bases and J by 8 bases. CDR3: CASSPVAGGLGELFF. For the CDR3, the DNA is TGTGCCAGCAGCCCAGTAGCGGGAGGATTAGGGGAGCTGTTTTTT.

The V and J genes are TRBV5-6 and TRBJ2-1, with 9 bases aligning to TRBD2. CDR3 length equals 17 residues. Germline CDR1 is SGHDT and CDR2 is YYEEEE. V gave up 0 bases and J gave up 2 bases; unmatched junction bases: 6. CDR3 coding DNA: TGTGCCAGCAGCTTGGAGGTTAGCGGGAGCCCCTACAATGAGCAGTTCTTC. Its protein is CASSLEVSGSPYNEQFF.

This clone was counted only a few times. V usage is TRBV5-1 and J usage is TRBJ2-2; 7 nucleotides match TRBD1. Germline V gene data show CDR1 as SGHRS and CDR2 as YFSETQ. The CDR3 loop spans 15 amino acids. Trimming removed 2 bases from V and 4 bases from J; junction bases left unmatched: 5. The CDR3 spells CASSLRQGSTGELFF. The CDR3 DNA follows: TGCGCCAGCAGCTTACGACAGGGTAGCACCGGGGAGCTGTTTTTT.

The V call is TRBV28, the J call TRBJ2-7, with D perhaps TRBD1 (5 bases). Per germline, CDR1 MDHEN and CDR2 SYDVKM. CDR3 length: 13 amino acids. Trimming shortened V by 3 bases and J by 2 bases, and 8 bases separated the two germline ends. The CDR3 DNA sequence: TGTGCCAGCAGTTTGGGGCAGCCCTACGAGCAGTACTTC. It encodes CASSLGQPYEQYF.

V gene TRBV7-3 combines with J gene TRBJ2-5; TRBD2 aligns across 11 bases. V dropped 5 bases and J dropped 2; count of bases not matched to a gene: 13. Germline V gene sequence: CDR1 SGHTA, CDR2 FQGTGA. The length of the CDR3 is 18 residues. CDR3 DNA: TGTGCCAGCAGCCCGACCGGGACTAGCGGCCCAAGGCAAGAGACCCAGTACTTC. Translated: CASSPTGTSGPRQETQYF. Based on the CDR3 plus reference TRBV7-3 and TRBJ2-5, the full variable domain is GAGVSQTPSNKVTEKGKYVELRCDPISGHTALYWYRQSLGQGPEFLIYFQGTGAADDSGLPNDRFFAVRPEGSVSTLKIQRTERGDSAVYLCASSPTGTSGPRQETQYFGPGTRLLVL.

The V call is TRBV7-3, the J call TRBJ2-1; no definite D call. Germline-derived CDR1 and CDR2 are SGHTA and FQGTGA. V was shortened by 2 bases and J by 10 bases, with 12 bases between the two germline ends. CDR3 length: 13 amino acids. The CDR3 DNA follows: TGTGCCAGCAGCTTATCGACTGACCAGGAGCAGTTCTTC. Translation gives CASSLSTDQEQFF. The whole variable domain, remainder taken from reference TRBV7-3 and TRBJ2-1, is GAGVSQTPSNKVTEKGKYVELRCDPISGHTALYWYRQSLGQGPEFLIYFQGTGAADDSGLPNDRFFAVRPEGSVSTLKIQRTERGDSAVYLCASSLSTDQEQFFGPGTRLTVL.

The genes are TRBV15 and TRBJ1-1; the D is unclear. The CDR3 extends over 14 amino acids. V was clipped by 0 bases and J by 4 bases, with 9 bases between them. Per the germline V gene, CDR1 is LNHNV and CDR2 is YYDKDF (reference sequence). The CDR3 loop reads CATSRDGAGTEAFF. CDR3 DNA: TGTGCCACCAGCAGAGATGGTGCGGGCACTGAAGCTTTCTTT.

This clone was detected only a few times. The J gene is TRBJ1-5, the V gene TRBV28; no definite D call. V was cut by 3 bases and J by 6 bases, with 12 bases left in between. Germline CDR1 and CDR2: MDHEN and SYDVKM. This CDR3 contains 14 residues. In nucleotides, the CDR3 is TGTGCCAGCAGTTTGCTGGAGCTTCCTCAGCCCCAGCATTTT. This gives the protein CASSLLELPQPQHF.

The chain combines TRBV6-1 with TRBJ2-7, with D perhaps TRBD1 (6 bases). V lost 4 bases, J lost 2 bases, and 18 bases lay in between. This CDR3 has 16 amino acids. CDR1 is MNHNS, CDR2 SASEGT, per germline. CDR3 sequence reads: CASSVRSGVYTYEQYF. In nucleotides, the CDR3 is TGTGCCAGCAGTGTTAGGTCAGGGGTTTATACCTACGAGCAGTACTTC.

The chain is built from TRBV15 and TRBJ2-1, with D tentatively TRBD2 (6 bases). Trimming stripped 0 bases from V and 8 bases from J, with 11 bases between. The CDR3 covers 14 residues. Germline V gene data show CDR1 as LNHNV and CDR2 as YYDKDF (reference sequence). Written as DNA, the CDR3 is TGTGCCACCAGCAGAGATCGGGAGTCCCATGAGCAGTTCTTC. Translation: CATSRDRESHEQFF.

The chain recombines TRBV6-5 with TRBJ1-2, with no clear D. Germline V gives CDR1 MNHEY, CDR2 SVGAGI. This CDR3 comprises 13 residues. The V gene lost 8 bases and the J gene lost 0 bases, with 10 bases spanning the gap. The CDR3 DNA sequence: TGTGCCAGCGGTGAGAATCCTAACTATGGCTACACCTTC. Translation: CASGENPNYGYTF.

The rearrangement joins TRBV5-6 to TRBJ1-2; D is undetermined. Trimming took 1 base from V and 3 from J, leaving 13 bases between them. Germline V gene lookup returns CDR1 SGHDT and CDR2 YYEEEE. The CDR3 is 15 amino acids. The CDR3 coding sequence is TGTGCCAGCAGCTTGTCCGGCAGGTGGGACTATGGCTACACCTTC. This translates into CASSLSGRWDYGYTF.

The chain carries TRBV28 and TRBJ1-6; possible D gene TRBD1, 6 bases. CDR1 and CDR2 from the germline V gene are MDHEN and SYDVKM. V was cut by 5 bases and J by 5 bases, with 22 bases left in between. This CDR3 region has 18 residues. The CDR3 region has the DNA TGTGCCAGCAGTCCCCCGGACAGACTTATAAGGGATAATTCACCCCTCCACTTT. It specifies CASSPPDRLIRDNSPLHF.

V gene TRBV15 combines with J gene TRBJ2-1; 7 bases agree with TRBD2. V dropped 5 bases and J dropped 4; count of bases not matched to a gene: 14. In germline, CDR1 is LNHNV, CDR2 YYDKDF (reference sequence). This CDR3 has 17 residues. The CDR3 nucleotides read TGTGCCACCAGCGGGGACGGTGGACTAGGTCCGTACAATGAGCAGTTCTTC. As protein: CATSGDGGLGPYNEQFF.

The V gene is TRBV6-5, the J gene TRBJ1-2; 10 bases are a match to TRBD1. CDR1 and CDR2 from the germline V gene are MNHEY and SVGAGI. J lost 3 bases, V lost 2 bases, and 3 bases had no gene match. The CDR3 spans 15 residues. CDR3 sequence reads: CASSYEGQGYYGYTF. CDR3 coding DNA: TGTGCCAGCAGTTACGAGGGACAGGGGTACTATGGCTACACCTTC.

The V gene is TRBV5-1, the J gene TRBJ1-3; D is ambiguous. The CDR3 runs 14 residues. Germline CDR1 reads SGHRS; CDR2 reads YFSETQ. The V and J ends lost 2 bases and 2 bases respectively, with 8 bases between them. The CDR3 bases are TGCGCCAGCAGCTTCGGCACAGCTGGAAACACCATATATTTT. It encodes CASSFGTAGNTIYF.

The chain is built from TRBV4-1 and TRBJ1-3; D is ambiguous. In germline, CDR1 is MGHRA, CDR2 YSYEKL. Trimming removed 3 bases at V and 0 bases at J, with 15 bases between. The CDR3 has 17 amino acids. CDR3 amino acids: CASSQIQLLSSGNTIYF. DNA for the CDR3: TGCGCCAGCAGCCAGATACAGCTCCTCTCCTCTGGAAACACCATATATTTT.

V gene TRBV27 combines with J gene TRBJ1-5; D uncertain. CDR1 and CDR2 from the germline V gene are MNHEY and SMNVEV (reference sequence). The germline V and J ends were trimmed by 5 bases and 3 bases, with 17 bases remaining between them. This CDR3 is 16 amino acids long. CDR3 in DNA: TGTGCCAGCAGTCCATCGGGATCGGGGATCAATCAGCCCCAGCATTTT. Translated: CASSPSGSGINQPQHF.

The V gene is TRBV27, the J gene TRBJ2-3; the D gene is possibly TRBD2 (7 bases). CDR1 MNHEY and CDR2 SMNVEV come from the germline V gene (reference sequence). V was trimmed by 6 bases and J by 0 bases, leaving 16 bases between them. This CDR3 has 16 residues. This CDR3 is CASRGEGGGSTDTQYF. CDR3 sequence (DNA): TGTGCCAGCAGAGGGGAGGGGGGGGGTAGCACAGATACGCAGTATTTT.

The chain has TRBV6-5 and TRBJ1-1, with 9 bases lining up with TRBD1. Germline lookup yields CDR1 MNHEY and CDR2 SVGAGI. CDR3 length equals 13 residues. With 4 bases clipped from V and 5 bases from J, the junction kept 2 bases outside the gene matches. The CDR3 sequence is CASSSGTGTEAFF. For the CDR3, the DNA is TGTGCCAGCAGTTCCGGGACAGGGACTGAAGCTTTCTTT.